Following are 32 T cell receptor beta chains from one sample sequenced in a study of molecular identifiers for immune sequencing clone quantification. TCRdb reprocessed the PCR reads with MiXCR, giving one entry per CDR3 protein. This sample has more than 550,000 distinct CDR3 sequences, with about 25% found just once. Sequenced: naive CD8+ T cells from blood, with Jurkat cell RNA spiked in. Subset indicated: FACS-sorted CD8+CD4-CCR7+CD45RA+ naive T cells. The origin of the receptors is a human donor in good health. Some libraries in this study had Jurkat cell RNA spiked in.

This clonotype was picked up many times. This chain joins TRBV27 and TRBJ1-6; D might be TRBD1 (5 bases). The CDR3 runs 14 residues. With 4 bases removed from V and 9 bases from J, the gap between germline ends came to 13 bases. Germline CDR1 is MNHEY and CDR2 is SMNVEV (reference sequence). As DNA, the CDR3 is TGTGCCAGCAGTTCGACGGGACTTGGTTCACCCCTCCACTTT. It encodes CASSSTGLGSPLHF.

In this sample, this clonotype turned up a few times. Germline is not matched at one junction end, which may reflect a read error. The CDR3 reads CASSLAGEGDQPQHF. DNA of the CDR3: TGTGCCAGCAGCTTGGCCGGGGAGGGTGATCAGCCCCAGCATTTT. The chain has TRBV5-3 and TRBJ1-5; D not resolved. TRBV5-3 is an ORF, and what it does is uncertain. The CDR3 runs to 15 residues.

This clonotype has only one observation. Possible read error: a much larger clone is one base away. The chain recombines TRBV5-1 with TRBJ1-1; D is perhaps TRBD1 (6 bases). Germline CDR1 reads SGHRS; CDR2 reads YFSETQ. The CDR3 loop spans 13 amino acids. Trimming stripped 7 bases from V and 4 bases from J, with 14 bases between. Here the CDR3 DNA reads TGCGCCAGCGCGACTCCGGGGGCCACTGAAGCTTTCTTT. It specifies CASATPGATEAFF.

Remarks on this clonotype: Because it lacks the conserved phenylalanine or tryptophan at the end, this CDR3 is likely a read error. The rearrangement joins TRBV5-3 to TRBJ2-7; D gene uncertain. TRBV5-3 is reported as an ORF; its role is uncertain. This CDR3 spans 11 amino acids. CDR3 DNA: TGTGCCAGCAGCTTGGCCGACGAGCAGTACTCC. Protein sequence: CASSLADEQYS.

The chain recombines TRBV25-1 with TRBJ2-3, with TRBD2 matching over 8 bases. V lost 6 bases to trimming and J lost 6 bases; unmatched junction nucleotides: 14. Germline-derived CDR1 and CDR2 are MGHDK and SYGVNS. CDR3 length equals 16 residues. CDR3 in amino acids: CASRGGLVDRPDTQYF. The CDR3 DNA reads as TGTGCCAGCAGGGGGGGACTAGTCGACCGGCCGGATACGCAGTATTTT. Complete variable domain (other parts from reference TRBV25-1 and TRBJ2-3): EADIYQTPRYLVIGTGKKITLECSQTMGHDKMYWYQQDPGMELHLIHYSYGVNSTEKGDLSSESTVSRIRTEHFPLTLESARPSHTSQYLCASRGGLVDRPDTQYFGPGTRLTVL.

On this clonotype: A much larger clone differs from this one at a single base, so this may be a read error. CDR3 DNA sequence: TGTGCCAGCAGTTGCGGGGCGAGCAATCAGCCCCAGCATTTT. Amino acid sequence: CASSCGASNQPQHF. This chain uses TRBV6-2 or TRBV6-3 with TRBJ1-5; D is perhaps TRBD1 (5 bases). CDR3 length equals 14 residues. Germline CDR1 and CDR2: MNHEY and SVGEGT. V was pared by 4 bases and J by 1 base, with 8 bases between.

This clonotype was detected ten times or more. V is TRBV7-9 and J is TRBJ2-5; D may be TRBD1 (5 bases). V lost 7 bases to trimming and J lost 1 base, with 10 bases between them. This CDR3 region has 13 residues. Germline assignment: CDR1 SEHNR and CDR2 FQNEAQ (reference sequence). CDR3 in DNA: TGTGCCAGCACACAGACAGTCCAAGAGACCCAGTACTTC. As protein: CASTQTVQETQYF.

V usage is TRBV15 and J usage is TRBJ2-7; 14 bases align to TRBD2. Germline V gives CDR1 LNHNV, CDR2 YYDKDF (reference sequence). Germline trimming cut 3 bases from V and 4 bases from J; bases unmatched to any gene: 14. The CDR3 extends over 19 amino acids. CDR3 coding DNA: TGTGCCACCAGCAGCGCGGGACTAGCGGGGGCCCAAAACCCTTACGAGCAGTACTTC. This sequence encodes CATSSAGLAGAQNPYEQYF.

There are many counts of this clonotype. The V gene is TRBV12-3 or TRBV12-4, the J gene TRBJ2-5; 9 bases agree with TRBD1. The CDR3 is 14 residues long. The V and J ends lost 6 bases and 2 bases, in that order; junction bases with no gene match: 4. CDR3 protein: CASRQGQGQETQYF. The CDR3 DNA follows: TGTGCCAGCAGACAAGGACAGGGGCAAGAGACCCAGTACTTC.

The chain uses TRBV28 and TRBJ1-4; 9 bases are a match to TRBD1. This CDR3 is 16 amino acids long. The germline CDR1 and CDR2 sequences are MDHEN and SYDVKM. V lost 6 bases to trimming and J lost 8 bases; unmatched junction nucleotides: 13. In DNA, the CDR3 is TGTGCCAGCAGCAGACATTCCGGGACAGGGTGGGAAAAACTGTTTTTT. Its protein is CASSRHSGTGWEKLFF.

On this clonotype: A much larger clone differs from this one at a single base, so this may be a read error. V is TRBV5-6 and J is TRBJ2-7; D is possibly TRBD2 (6 bases). CDR1 and CDR2 (germline): SGHDT, YYEEEE. The ends were cut back, 0 bases at V and 2 bases at J, with 12 bases in the middle. The CDR3 totals 15 residues. Here the CDR3 reads CASSLELAEAYEQYF. CDR3 DNA: TGTGCCAGCAGCTTGGAACTAGCCGAGGCCTACGAGCAGTACTTC.

This clonotype was found many times. The gene calls are TRBV5-5 and TRBJ1-5; D not resolved. V dropped 0 bases and J dropped 5 bases, with 12 bases sitting between them. The CDR3 is 15 residues long. The germline V gene has CDR1 SGHKS and CDR2 YYEKEE (reference sequence). This CDR3 reads CASSLDGLGHQPQHF. CDR3 DNA: TGTGCCAGCAGCTTGGACGGGCTCGGACATCAGCCCCAGCATTTT.

This clonotype was observed at least ten times. The J gene is TRBJ2-3, the V gene TRBV23-1, with 7 bases fitting TRBD1. TRBV23-1 has ORF status, its function being uncertain. The CDR3 covers 19 residues. J was trimmed by 1 base and V by 0 bases; bases with no gene match: 13. The CDR3 sequence: CASSQSNVDRPFCTDTQYF. The CDR3 nucleotides are TGCGCCAGCAGTCAATCGAACGTGGACAGGCCGTTTTGCACAGATACGCAGTATTTT.

Concerning this clonotype itself: This may arise from a read error, as a much more abundant clone is one base away. Because the CDR3 is missing its conserved closing phenylalanine or tryptophan, this is likely a read error. This chain joins TRBV5-3 and TRBJ2-3; perhaps TRBD1 as D (5 bases). TRBV5-3 is marked as an open reading frame, function uncertain. The CDR3 spans 14 residues. The CDR3 bases are TGTGCCAGCAGCTTGGGGCTAGATCCAGATACGCAGTATTCT. Translated: CASSLGLDPDTQYS.

This clonotype was seen ten or more times. The chain employs TRBV27 and TRBJ2-6, with TRBD1 matching over 8 bases. The CDR3 spans 18 residues. The V gene's germline CDR1 is MNHEY and CDR2 SMNVEV (reference sequence). V shed 3 bases and J 4 bases; nucleotides not matched to a gene: 11. The CDR3 sequence: CASSFIPRTGQGANVLTF. CDR3 bases: TGTGCCAGCAGTTTTATCCCCCGGACAGGGCAGGGGGCCAACGTCCTGACTTTC. Together with reference TRBV27 and TRBJ2-6, the CDR3 gives the full variable domain: EAQVTQNPRYLITVTGKKLTVTCSQNMNHEYMSWYRQDPGLGLRQIYYSMNVEVTDKGDVPEGYKVSRKEKRNFPLILESPSPNQTSLYFCASSFIPRTGQGANVLTFGAGSRLTVL.

Points on this clonotype: A read error may be the cause here, since a much bigger clone is one base away. This chain joins TRBV30 and TRBJ2-2, with no clear D. Germline CDR1 GTSNPN, CDR2 SVGIG (reference sequence). The CDR3 is 14 residues long. Between the trimmed V and J ends, which lost 5 bases and 5 bases, there was a span of 15 bases. CDR3 sequence reads: CAWGDSGPTGELFF. The CDR3 DNA sequence: TGTGCCTGGGGCGACTCCGGACCTACCGGGGAGCTGTTTTTT.

The sample holds a few counts of this clonotype. The chain employs TRBV27 and TRBJ1-1; D is possibly TRBD1 (6 bases). Germline assignment: CDR1 MNHEY and CDR2 SMNVEV (reference sequence). This CDR3 has 15 amino acids. Trimming removed 7 bases at V and 1 base at J, with 16 bases between. The CDR3 nucleotides read TGTGCCAGCACCCACGATCGAGGGGGGAACACTGAAGCTTTCTTT. This codes for CASTHDRGGNTEAFF.

This clonotype was observed a handful of times. This sequence joins TRBV6-2 or TRBV6-3 and TRBJ1-1; D remains unclear. V was shortened by 6 bases and J by 4 bases, with 9 bases between the two germline ends. This CDR3 is built from 12 residues. The germline V gene has CDR1 MNHEY and CDR2 SVGEGT. The CDR3 protein is CASRAPGTEAFF. The CDR3 region has the DNA TGTGCCAGCAGGGCCCCGGGCACTGAAGCTTTCTTT.

This clonotype was detected ten times or more. V is TRBV7-9 and J is TRBJ1-5, with 7 bases aligning to TRBD1. The CDR3 is made up of 13 amino acids. Germline V CDR1 and CDR2: SEHNR, FQNEAQ (reference sequence). J lost 3 bases, V lost 8 bases, and 4 bases had no gene match. The CDR3 DNA is TGTGCCAGCTCGGGACAGTTCAATCAGCCCCAGCATTTT. Translated: CASSGQFNQPQHF.

This clonotype was detected a few times. The CDR3 nucleotides are TGTGCCAGCCACGACCAGGGGGGAGGGGGCTCGGCCAAAAACATTCAGTACTTC. Translation: CASHDQGGGGSAKNIQYF. The gene calls are TRBV5-3 and TRBJ2-4, with D perhaps assigned TRBD1 or TRBD2 (7 bases each). TRBV5-3 is assigned to the ORF class and has an uncertain function. Trimming pared 8 bases from V and 1 base from J, leaving 25 bases between. CDR3 length: 18 amino acids.

Concerning this clonotype: A much larger clone is a single base away; this may be a read error. The CDR3 reads CASSLTGTPGMVNEKLFF. CDR3 nucleotides: TGCGCCAGCAGCTTGACCGGGACCCCAGGAATGGTTAATGAAAAACTGTTTTTT. J is TRBJ1-4 and V is TRBV5-1, with TRBD1 as a possible D gene (5 bases). The V and J ends lost 1 base and 4 bases respectively, with 20 bases between them. Looked up from germline, CDR1 is SGHRS and CDR2 is YFSETQ. The CDR3 extends over 18 amino acids. Full variable domain (missing parts from reference TRBV5-1 and TRBJ1-4): KAGVTQTPRYLIKTRGQQVTLSCSPISGHRSVSWYQQTPGQGLQFLFEYFSETQRNKGNFPGRFSGRQFSNSRSEMNVSTLELGDSALYLCASSLTGTPGMVNEKLFFGSGTQLSVL.

This clonotype occurred a few times. This sequence joins TRBV25-1 and TRBJ1-4; D might be TRBD1 (6 bases). With 1 base removed from V and 8 bases from J, the gap between germline ends came to 14 bases. The CDR3 contains 15 residues. CDR1 and CDR2 from the germline V gene are MGHDK and SYGVNS. CDR3 bases: TGTGCCAGCAGTGAATTGGCAGGGGATACAGAAAAACTGTTTTTT. It yields the protein CASSELAGDTEKLFF.

About this clonotype: A single base separates this from a much larger clone, so it may be a read error. The chain joins TRBV11-2 to TRBJ2-7; D tentatively reads TRBD1 or TRBD2 (5 bases each). Trimming cost V 1 base and J 6 bases, with 16 bases left between them. The length of the CDR3 is 15 residues. Looked up from germline, CDR1 is SGHAT and CDR2 is FQNNGV. CDR3 in amino acids: CASSLGGVSECEQYF. The CDR3 DNA reads TGTGCCAGCAGCTTAGGAGGGGTATCGGAGTGCGAGCAGTACTTC.

J is TRBJ2-3 and V is TRBV5-6, with TRBD2 identical over 9 bases. CDR1 and CDR2 (germline): SGHDT, YYEEEE. Unmatched junction bases numbered 15, after V lost 3 bases and J lost 4 bases. This CDR3 comprises 18 residues. For the CDR3, the DNA is TGTGCCAGCAGCTCAATGGGAGACGAAGCGGGAGGCGCAGATACGCAGTATTTT. It codes for CASSSMGDEAGGADTQYF.

Regarding this clonotype: A read error may explain this, as a much larger clone is one base away. V and J are TRBV7-9 and TRBJ2-2; 10 bases map to TRBD1. Germline V lookup: CDR1 SEHNR, CDR2 FQNEAQ (reference sequence). J lost 3 bases, V lost 4 bases, and 5 bases had no gene match. The CDR3 covers 16 residues. CDR3 in DNA: TGTGCCAGCAGCTCCGCCGGGACAGGGGACACCGGGGAGCTGTTTTTT. Its protein product is CASSSAGTGDTGELFF. Variable domain in full (rest from reference TRBV7-9 and TRBJ2-2): DTGVSQNPRHKITKRGQNVTFRCDPISEHNRLYWYRQTLGQGPEFLTYFQNEAQLEKSRLLSDRFSAERPKGSFSTLEIQRTEQGDSAMYLCASSSAGTGDTGELFFGEGSRLTVL.

This rearrangement joins TRBV11-2 to TRBJ2-2, with TRBD2 as a possible D gene (5 bases). CDR3 length: 15 residues. Germline CDR1 SGHAT, CDR2 FQNNGV. Trimming took 8 bases from V and 1 from J, leaving 14 bases between them. CDR3 nucleotides: TGTGCCAGCGCCGGGGAACAGCAGAACACCGGGGAGCTGTTTTTT. Translating gives CASAGEQQNTGELFF.

This chain joins TRBV6-2 or TRBV6-3 and TRBJ2-3; the match to TRBD1 covers 8 bases. Trimming took 5 bases from V and 1 from J; bases not matched to a gene: 17. CDR3 length: 19 residues. Germline V lookup: CDR1 MNHEY, CDR2 SVGEGT. This CDR3 is CASSSPGTGAGDGTDTQYF. CDR3 in DNA: TGTGCCAGCAGTAGCCCCGGGACAGGAGCCGGTGATGGCACAGATACGCAGTATTTT.

Comment on this clonotype: At one end, the junction sequence differs from germline, possibly due to a read error. The DNA for the CDR3 is TGTGCCAGCAGCTTAATCGGGGGAAACAAGAATGGGCAGTTCTTC. This codes for CASSLIGGNKNGQFF. The chain links TRBV7-6 to TRBJ2-1; tentatively, D is TRBD2 (6 bases). The CDR3 loop spans 15 amino acids. Germline-derived CDR1 and CDR2 are SGHVS and FNYEAQ.

This clonotype was detected only a few times. V usage is TRBV10-2 and J usage is TRBJ2-7; TRBD2 might be the D (7 bases). V lost 8 bases and J lost 6, with 11 bases in between. Germline CDR1 and CDR2: WSHSY and SAAADI. The CDR3 spans 11 residues. CDR3 protein: CASAGGPEQYF. The DNA of the CDR3 is TGCGCCAGCGCCGGGGGGCCCGAGCAGTACTTC.

About this clonotype: A much larger clone is a single base away; this may be a read error. The rearrangement joins TRBV14 to TRBJ1-1; D not certain. This CDR3 has 16 residues. CDR1 is SGHDN and CDR2 is FVKESK in the germline V gene. The DNA for the CDR3 is TGTGCCGGCAGCCAAGCCGGACCCCTCCTGGCCACTGAAGCTTTCTTT. It yields the protein CAGSQAGPLLATEAFF. The whole variable domain, remainder taken from reference TRBV14 and TRBJ1-1, is EAGVTQFPSHSVIEKGQTVTLRCDPISGHDNLYWYRRVMGKEIKFLLHFVKESKQDESGMPNNRFLAERTGGTYSTLKVQPAELEDSGVYFCAGSQAGPLLATEAFFGQGTRLTVV.

With regard to this clonotype: This could be a read error, since a much larger clone is one nucleotide away. The chain recombines TRBV9 with TRBJ2-5, with D perhaps TRBD1 (6 bases). This CDR3 comprises 15 residues. CDR1 SGDLS and CDR2 YYNGEE come from the germline V gene. Trimming stripped 4 bases from V and 2 bases from J, with 15 bases between. The CDR3 nucleotides read TGTGCCAGCAGCCCGCGTAGGGGACAACAAGAGACCCAGTACTTC. Translation gives CASSPRRGQQETQYF.

Details on this clonotype: The germline gene is not matched at one end of the junction; a read error may be the cause. The chain couples TRBV4-1 to TRBJ2-7; the D gene is possibly TRBD2 (6 bases). In germline, CDR1 is MGHRA, CDR2 YSYEKL. This CDR3 spans 14 amino acids. The CDR3, as DNA: TGCGCCAGCAGCCAAGCCCGGGACTCTTACGTGCAGTACTTC. Translating it yields CASSQARDSYVQYF.